These T cell receptor beta chains were read from a single sample in a study of T cells in Graves' hyperthyroidism and ophthalmopathy. MiXCR, applied by TCRdb to the multiplex PCR reads, yields one record per CDR3 protein. The table records about 350,000 distinct CDR3 sequences, approximately 15% of them present only once. Sequencing was done on a sample of blood. The receptors were sampled from a woman aged 25 to 39 with Graves' hyperthyroidism. Each CDR3 is given with its conserved first and last residue. Each record gives: V gene, J gene, D gene, clone size, CDR3 DNA, CDR3 protein. A D gene is named only where the DNA matches it firmly. Some rows mark clone size as missing; the rest say once, few, many or name a class of expanded clone.

TRBV12-3/TRBV12-4	TRBJ2-5	TRBD2	-	TGTGCCAGCAGTACTCGGACTAGCGGGGTTAAAGAGACCCAGTACTTC	CASSTRTSGVKETQYF
TRBV12-3/TRBV12-4	TRBJ2-7	TRBD2	many	TGTGCCAGCAGCCGGACTAGCGGGAGTAACGAGCAGTACTTC	CASSRTSGSNEQYF
TRBV20-1	TRBJ2-1	TRBD2	many	TGCAGTGCCATTCCGGGACTAGCGGTTAGGGATGAGCAGTTCTTC	CSAIPGLAVRDEQFF
TRBV28	TRBJ2-3	-	many	TGTGCCAGCAGTCCCTTAAACCCCGGGACCAGCACAGATACGCAGTATTTT	CASSPLNPGTSTDTQYF
TRBV6-1	TRBJ1-2	-	many	TGTGCCAGCAGTCGTAGAAGCGACTATGGCTACACCTTC	CASSRRSDYGYTF
TRBV19	TRBJ2-1	TRBD2	few	TGTGCCAGTAGTATCGGACTAGCTATCAATGAGCAGTTCTTC	CASSIGLAINEQFF
TRBV19	TRBJ1-5	-	-	TGTGCCAGTAGAAAAAGGGACCTCAGGGATCAGCCCCAGCATTTT	CASRKRDLRDQPQHF
TRBV6-2/TRBV6-3	TRBJ2-1	TRBD2	-	TGTGCCACCGAGGGACTAGCGGGAGAGAGTGAGCAGTTCTTC	CATEGLAGESEQFF
TRBV12-3/TRBV12-4	TRBJ2-7	-	-	TGTGCCAGCAGTTTAGTAGGGGCAGACTACGAGCAGTACTTC	CASSLVGADYEQYF
TRBV6-2/TRBV6-3	TRBJ2-1	-	few	TGTGCCAGCAACACCTACGGAGGGGGCCGGGGTGAGCAGTTCTTC	CASNTYGGGRGEQFF
TRBV30	TRBJ2-2	-	few	TGTGCCTGGAGTGCCACAGACACCGGGGAGCTGTTTTTT	CAWSATDTGELFF
TRBV28	TRBJ1-2	TRBD1	many	TGTGCCAGCAGTCCCGAATTTGACAGGGACCGCTATGGCTACACCTTC	CASSPEFDRDRYGYTF
TRBV2	TRBJ2-5	TRBD2	-	TGTGCCAGCAGTGAGTCTAGCGGCCAAGAGACCCAGTACTTC	CASSESSGQETQYF
TRBV7-2	TRBJ2-7	TRBD2	many	TGTGCCAGCAGCCACGGAACTAGCGGGAGGCGGCAGTACTTC	CASSHGTSGRRQYF
TRBV13	TRBJ2-7	-	many	TGTGCCAGCAGCTTAAACGAAGGGACCGTTTACGAGCAGTACTTC	CASSLNEGTVYEQYF
TRBV5-4	TRBJ2-5	-	-	TGTGCCAGCAGCTTAAGGTGGGCCCTTCAAGAGACCCAGTGCTTC	CASSLRWALQETQCF
TRBV6-2/TRBV6-3	TRBJ2-1	-	many	TGTGCCAGCAGTTACTCCCGGGGTGGTGAGCAGTTCTTC	CASSYSRGGEQFF
TRBV24-1	TRBJ1-4	-	-	TGTGCCACCTCCTCCGGGACGAACGAAAAACTGTTTTTT	CATSSGTNEKLFF
TRBV6-1	TRBJ1-1	-	many	TGTGCCAGCAGGTCCCTGAACACTGAAGCTTTCTTT	CASRSLNTEAFF
TRBV12-3/TRBV12-4	TRBJ2-1	TRBD2	many	TGTGCCAGCAGTGCGCTAGCGGGAGGCTACAATGAGCAGTTCTTC	CASSALAGGYNEQFF
TRBV3-1	TRBJ2-7	TRBD2	few	TGTGCCAGCAGCCTTGCTAGCGGGAGGGGCGAGCAGTACTTC	CASSLASGRGEQYF
TRBV24-1	TRBJ2-3	-	few	TGTGCCACCAGTGACAGGGCGAGCACAGATACGCAGTATTTT	CATSDRASTDTQYF
TRBV10-1	TRBJ2-1	-	few	TGCGCCAGCAGTGACGGCGGTTTCTTAGGGTCCTACAATGAGCAGTTCTTC	CASSDGGFLGSYNEQFF
TRBV28	TRBJ1-5	TRBD1	few	TGTGCCAGCAGTTTCGCAGGGGGGTACAATCAGCCCCAGCATTTT	CASSFAGGYNQPQHF
TRBV20-1	TRBJ1-4	TRBD1	few	TGCAGTGCCATCGACAGGGACGGGGCAACTAATGAAAAACTGTTTTTT	CSAIDRDGATNEKLFF
TRBV5-6	TRBJ2-1	-	-	TGTGCCAGCAGCTTGGATGGGGGAACGAACTTCATGCAGTTCTTC	CASSLDGGTNFMQFF
TRBV20-1	TRBJ2-6	-	-	TGCAGTGCTAGAGTCGAGCAGGGGGCCAACGTCCTGACTTTC	CSARVEQGANVLTF
TRBV29-1	TRBJ2-1	TRBD2	-	TGCAGCACTAGCGGGACAAGACACAATGAGCAGTTCTTC	CSTSGTRHNEQFF
TRBV2	TRBJ2-3	-	many	TGTGCCAGCAAGTATAGCACAGATACGCAGTATTTT	CASKYSTDTQYF